These T cell receptor beta chains were read from a single sample in a study of human T cells and chemical hapten exposure. One entry per CDR3 protein, called by TCRdb with MiXCR from the RACE reads. The table shows 85,000 to 100,000 distinct CDR3 sequences, with 25% to 35% occurring only once. Sequences were derived from whole blood, sampled in connection with sensitization to the hapten diphenylcyclopropenone (DPC). These receptors were obtained from a man aged 35-49 years with alopecia areata. Some clones in this sample may be carry-over from other donors' samples. The CDR3 runs from the conserved cysteine through the conserved F or W. The D gene is left open where the match is weak. Clone size is shown for a subset of rows, as once, few, many or a class of expanded clone.

14	TRBD1	TRBV9	TRBJ2-7	-	CASSDGTGFHEQYF	TGTGCCAGCAGCGACGGGACAGGGTTCCACGAGCAGTACTTC
15	-	TRBV7-7	TRBJ2-7	-	CASSPYVGGSYEQYF	TGTGCCAGCAGCCCTTATGTAGGGGGCTCCTACGAGCAGTACTTC
14	TRBD2	TRBV25-1	TRBJ2-7	few	CASSATSGTYEQYF	TGTGCCAGCAGTGCGACTAGCGGAACGTACGAGCAGTACTTC
13	-	TRBV7-9	TRBJ2-7	-	CASFPLRAGNGYF	TGTGCCAGCTTCCCTCTGCGGGCGGGAAATGGGTACTTC
14	TRBD2	TRBV4-2	TRBJ2-7	many	CASSKGLAAGEQYF	TGTGCCAGCAGCAAGGGACTAGCGGCAGGAGAGCAGTACTTC
16	-	TRBV20-1	TRBJ2-3	few	CSARDPGRPSTDTQYF	TGCAGTGCTAGAGACCCCGGGCGGCCTAGCACAGATACGCAGTATTTT
14	-	TRBV6-2/TRBV6-3	TRBJ2-7	few	CASSSPAGSYEQYF	TGTGCCAGCAGTTCGCCGGCGGGGTCCTACGAGCAGTACTTC
14	-	TRBV6-5	TRBJ1-3	-	CASSPLGAGNTIYF	TGTGCCAGCAGTCCCCTGGGGGCTGGAAACACCATATATTTT
16	-	TRBV5-1	TRBJ2-2	few	CASSGTDWINTGELFF	TGCGCCAGCAGCGGAACGGACTGGATAAACACCGGGGAGCTGTTTTTT
14	-	TRBV12-3/TRBV12-4	TRBJ1-3	few	CASSLSGSGNTIYF	TGTGCCAGCAGTTTATCAGGGTCTGGAAACACCATATATTTT
13	TRBD2	TRBV25-1	TRBJ2-7	few	CASSTSGTYEQYF	TGTGCCAGCAGTACTAGCGGGACCTACGAGCAGTACTTC
18	TRBD2	TRBV20-1	TRBJ2-1	-	CSARGVSGRSTSYNEQFF	TGCAGTGCTAGAGGGGTGAGCGGGAGGTCTACCTCCTACAATGAGCAGTTCTTC
15	TRBD1	TRBV28	TRBJ2-7	many	CASSSRGNNFYEQYF	TGTGCCAGCAGTTCCAGGGGGAATAACTTCTACGAGCAGTACTTC
13	-	TRBV5-4	TRBJ2-3	few	CASSLTLPDTQYF	TGTGCCAGCAGCTTGACTCTCCCGGATACGCAGTATTTT
14	TRBD1	TRBV12-3/TRBV12-4	TRBJ2-3	few	CASSVTGGANTQYF	TGTGCCAGCAGTGTAACAGGGGGCGCAAATACGCAGTATTTT
18	TRBD2	TRBV4-3	TRBJ2-1	-	CASSQDSIAAGGYNEQFF	TGCGCCAGCAGCCAAGATAGCATTGCAGCGGGAGGATACAATGAGCAGTTCTTC
15	TRBD2	TRBV19	TRBJ2-1	-	CASSTWTSGLNEQFF	TGTGCCAGTAGTACGTGGACTAGCGGCCTCAATGAGCAGTTCTTC
16	-	TRBV27	TRBJ2-1	-	CASSLLGTGSRAAQFF	TGTGCCAGCAGTTTATTGGGTACGGGCTCCCGAGCGGCTCAGTTCTTC
13	-	TRBV7-2	TRBJ2-5	-	CASTQLGGETQYF	TGTGCCAGCACTCAACTTGGGGGAGAGACCCAGTACTTC
14	-	TRBV12-3/TRBV12-4	TRBJ2-3	few	CASSSGPHTDTQYF	TGTGCCAGCAGTTCTGGGCCCCACACAGATACGCAGTATTTT
12	-	TRBV28	TRBJ2-3	-	CASSLRGRPQYF	TGTGCCAGCAGTTTACGGGGAAGGCCGCAGTATTTT
14	-	TRBV12-3/TRBV12-4	TRBJ2-3	-	CASSLVRSTDTQYF	TGTGCCAGCAGTTTAGTACGAAGCACAGATACGCAGTATTTT
14	-	TRBV4-2	TRBJ2-7	-	CASSHGGAPDEQYF	TGTGCCAGCAGCCATGGGGGGGCCCCGGACGAGCAGTACTTC
15	TRBD1	TRBV19	TRBJ1-5	-	CASSHPGQGGQPQHF	TGTGCCAGTAGTCATCCGGGACAGGGAGGCCAGCCCCAGCATTTT
14	-	TRBV7-9	TRBJ2-7	-	CASRAGYSSYEQYF	TGTGCCAGCAGGGCGGGGTACAGCTCCTACGAGCAGTACTTC
14	-	TRBV20-1	TRBJ1-1	few	CSATKETGSTEAFF	TGCAGTGCTACCAAGGAAACAGGCAGCACTGAAGCTTTCTTT
17	-	TRBV2	TRBJ1-5	-	CASSWGVTQIHNQPQHF	TGTGCCAGCAGTTGGGGAGTGACCCAGATCCACAATCAGCCCCAGCATTTT
10	-	TRBV28	TRBJ2-7	few	CAGPGWGQYF	TGTGCCGGTCCCGGGTGGGGGCAGTACTTC
14	TRBD1	TRBV3-1	TRBJ2-6	-	CASSYGTGGNVLTF	TGTGCCAGCAGTTACGGGACAGGGGGCAACGTCCTGACTTTC
14	-	TRBV15	TRBJ2-7	-	CATSRESPTYEQYF	TGTGCCACCAGCAGAGAGTCCCCGACCTACGAGCAGTACTTC
18	TRBD2	TRBV20-1	TRBJ2-1	-	CSARPYRGEGKSYNEQFF	TGCAGTGCTAGACCTTACCGGGGGGAGGGTAAATCCTACAATGAGCAGTTCTTC
15	-	TRBV20-1	TRBJ2-5	few	CSAPGGAGPQETQYF	TGCAGTGCTCCAGGGGGAGCGGGGCCCCAAGAGACCCAGTACTTC
14	-	TRBV20-1	TRBJ2-3	many	CSASPGLITDTQYF	TGCAGTGCTAGTCCGGGGCTAATCACAGATACGCAGTATTTT
14	-	TRBV28	TRBJ2-7	few	CASSTIDRIREQYF	TGTGCCAGCAGTACCATCGACAGGATTCGGGAGCAGTACTTC
16	-	TRBV7-6	TRBJ2-7	-	CASSLFGPGTSYEQYF	TGTGCCAGCAGCTTATTTGGACCAGGAACTTCCTACGAGCAGTACTTC
15	-	TRBV7-9	TRBJ1-2	few	CASSLDDGANYGYTF	TGTGCCAGCAGCTTAGACGACGGCGCTAACTATGGCTACACCTTC
14	-	TRBV6-6	TRBJ2-5	-	CASSYSSGLETQYF	TGTGCCAGCAGTTACTCGAGTGGGCTGGAGACCCAGTACTTC
16	-	TRBV9	TRBJ2-7	few	CASSLDPSTESYEQYF	TGTGCCAGCAGCCTTGACCCCTCGACGGAGAGTTACGAGCAGTACTTC
15	-	TRBV27	TRBJ1-1	few	CASSLGHIRGTEAFF	TGTGCCAGCAGTTTGGGTCATATAAGGGGTACTGAAGCTTTCTTT
14	-	TRBV20-1	TRBJ2-3	-	CSARLMRGTDTQYF	TGCAGTGCTAGATTGATGCGGGGCACAGATACGCAGTATTTT
14	TRBD1	TRBV5-1	TRBJ2-7	-	CASSWDRGTYEQYF	TGCGCCAGCAGCTGGGACAGGGGGACCTACGAGCAGTACTTC
11	-	TRBV10-3	TRBJ2-3	many	CAISEKDTQYF	TGTGCCATCAGTGAGAAAGATACGCAGTATTTT
15	TRBD2	TRBV5-6	TRBJ2-5	few	CASSLFGRGQETQYF	TGTGCCAGCAGCTTGTTCGGGAGGGGGCAAGAGACCCAGTACTTC
13	TRBD1	TRBV7-9	TRBJ2-3	-	CASSHTGVDTQYF	TGTGCCAGCAGCCATACAGGGGTGGATACGCAGTATTTT
16	-	TRBV6-2/TRBV6-3	TRBJ2-1	few	CASSLTGTSGYNEQFF	TGTGCCAGCAGTTTAACCGGGACTTCGGGGTACAATGAGCAGTTCTTC
13	-	TRBV11-2	TRBJ2-7	few	CASSLGPLYEQYF	TGTGCCAGCAGCCTTGGACCGCTGTACGAGCAGTACTTC
14	TRBD2	TRBV29-1	TRBJ2-5	-	CSAQPSGSQETQYF	TGCAGCGCTCAACCAAGCGGGAGCCAAGAGACCCAGTACTTC
15	-	TRBV9	TRBJ2-7	few	CASSAGTLSSYEQYF	TGTGCCAGCAGCGCCGGTACCCTTAGCTCCTACGAGCAGTACTTC
14	TRBD2	TRBV20-1	TRBJ2-7	-	CSARVGGLAHEQYF	TGCAGTGCTAGAGTGGGGGGACTAGCCCACGAGCAGTACTTC
13	-	TRBV3-1	TRBJ1-1	-	CASSQDPGSRAFF	TGTGCCAGCAGCCAAGATCCGGGGAGCCGAGCTTTCTTT
13	-	TRBV6-1	TRBJ2-5	-	CASSGRTEETQYF	TGTGCCAGCAGTGGTCGGACGGAAGAGACCCAGTACTTC
12	-	TRBV28	TRBJ2-7	few	CASRDPSYEQYF	TGTGCCAGCCGGGACCCATCCTACGAGCAGTACTTC
14	-	TRBV27	TRBJ2-3	-	CASRADRRTDTQYF	TGTGCCAGCAGAGCCGACAGGCGGACAGATACGCAGTATTTT
15	-	TRBV28	TRBJ1-1	few	CASSFDSSPTTEAFF	TGTGCCAGCAGTTTTGACAGTTCTCCTACGACTGAAGCTTTCTTT
16	TRBD1	TRBV20-1	TRBJ2-7	-	CSARPEDRESSYEQYF	TGCAGTGCTCGACCAGAAGACAGGGAAAGCTCCTACGAGCAGTACTTC
11	-	TRBV7-2	TRBJ2-3	-	CASSYDSSQYF	TGTGCCAGCAGCTACGATTCGTCGCAGTATTTT
15	-	TRBV5-1	TRBJ1-1	once	CASSLAADLNTEAFF	TGCGCCAGCAGCTTGGCGGCAGACCTTAACACTGAAGCTTTCTTT
13	TRBD2	TRBV12-3/TRBV12-4	TRBJ2-3	-	CASSPSREGSQYF	TGTGCCAGCAGCCCTTCACGGGAGGGGTCGCAGTATTTT
14	-	TRBV7-2	TRBJ1-5	-	CASSLLAGSQPQHF	TGTGCCAGCAGCTTATTGGCAGGGAGTCAGCCCCAGCATTTT
14	-	TRBV10-3	TRBJ2-7	-	CAIRTSSSQYEQYF	TGTGCCATCCGAACTAGTTCGAGTCAGTACGAGCAGTACTTC